This TCR beta chain stems from a study of OX40 agonist ivuxolimab in advanced cancers. In the study overall: Ivuxolimab was an agonistic, fully human IgG2 monoclonal antibody directed against OX40 (CD134), a costimulatory receptor. The monotherapy dose-escalation portion (N of about 52 patients) of the phase I ivuxolimab trial is reported in the paper. Three dose-escalation patients achieved partial responses, one with hepatocellular carcinoma and two with cutaneous melanoma. Peripheral TCRbeta sequencing aimed to test whether ivuxolimab altered TCR sequence diversity and caused clonal T-cell expansion. In the dose-escalation cohort, approximately 83% of patients were male, and the mean age was 60 years with a range of about 20 to 80. Among the 50 to 55 dose-escalation patients, approximately 20 had hepatocellular carcinoma, approximately 15 melanoma, 9 renal cell carcinoma and 9 head and neck cancer. Prior anti-PD-1, anti-PD-L1 or anti-CTLA-4 therapy was permitted, and checkpoint inhibitors had been received by under 50% of dose-escalation patients. Intravenous ivuxolimab was administered to patients every 2 weeks at six dose levels: 0.01, 0.1, 0.3, 1.5, 3 and 10 mg/kg.

Genomic DNA was extracted from sorted cells for sequencing of the TCRbeta CDR3 region. TCRbeta CDR3 regions were sequenced using the immunoSEQ Assay. TCRdb retrieved this table from immuneACCESS and kept in-frame rearrangements only. Not all clones are present; in checked studies, unresolved V genes account for under half, and no reason is known for the remainder. This sample comprises under 20,000 clones, roughly 91% of them detected only once. 49% of the sample is in the top ten clones. Study-wide conclusions, independent of this receptor: Antigen specificity was not determined for the clonally expanded peripheral T cells. In the 0.1-3.0 mg/kg groups, partial responders had among the lowest normalized peripheral clonal expansion, particularly in CD8+ T cells. At doses of 0.1 to 3.0 mg/kg, clonal expansion of both CD4+ and CD8+ T cells in blood was seen between baseline and week 6. After ivuxolimab, more expanded clones were found on average in CD8+ T cells than in CD4+ T cells. Low levels of normalized T-cell clonal expansion were also shown by some nonresponding patients.

Patients with a history of autoimmune disease or receiving systemic immunosuppression were excluded from the trial. Peripheral blood for TCR sequencing was collected from all dose cohorts at baseline, on cycle 4 day 1, and on cycle 7 day 1. The samples were drawn from a first-in-human, open-label, multicenter phase I dose-escalation trial of ivuxolimab. Adults with locally advanced or metastatic melanoma, renal cell, hepatocellular, or head and neck squamous cell carcinoma were enrolled in the trial. Before TCR sequencing, CD4+ and CD8+ T cells were separately sorted from peripheral blood. On this clone itself: Its antigen has not been determined. Base qualities were left out, and no much larger clone turns up one base away.

Sequencing used CD4+ or CD8+ T cells sorted from blood, obtained in a trial of the OX40 agonist ivuxolimab. The clonotype comes from an adult with an advanced solid tumor such as melanoma, head and neck, liver or kidney cancer.

CDR3 region: CASAGALETQYF. The bases are TGTGCCAGCGCGGGGGCGTTGGAGACCCAGTACTTC. The rearrangement joined TRBV19 to TRBJ2-5; TRBD2 is a weak D gene call, 7 bases matching. The germline V gene (reference sequence) supplies CDR1 LNHDA and CDR2 SQIVND. The CDR3 spans 12 residues, from the cysteine through the phenylalanine. Only CDR3 DNA remains: 36 bases, in frame from the first base. V loses 9 bases, J loses 5 bases, and the germline ends lie 13 bases apart.